This T cell receptor beta chain was captured in a study of vaccination effects on CD4 cells after COVID-19. On this clone itself: Its antigen is not known.

The V and J ends lost 6 bases and 6 bases respectively, with 20 bases between them. Germline V CDR1 and CDR2: SGHAT, FQDESV (reference sequence). The CDR3 consists of 15 residues. Before any sequencing was done, the ViraFEST assay used viral peptide pools to expand antigen-specific CD4+ T cells. Subsequent to a culture period of around eleven days, CD4+ T cells were isolated. Having tested negative for nucleocapsid antibodies, the vaccine recipients showed no prior SARS-CoV-2 infection. Sequenced by immunoSEQ multiplex PCR; TCRdb stores in-frame clones only, minus some. The data show 40,000 to 45,000 clones, roughly 82% seen once.

The sequence came from a human donor who received a COVID-19 vaccine. The chain couples TRBV11-1 to TRBJ1-2, with D perhaps matching TRBD1 (6 bases). Specimen: CD4+ T cells from PBMCs cultured with HCoV-NL63 spike peptides, collected before COVID-19 vaccination. Written as DNA, the CDR3 is TGTGCCAGCAGAAGAAGCAGGGGTTCATTAGATGGCTACACCTTC. It translates to CASRRSRGSLDGYTF.